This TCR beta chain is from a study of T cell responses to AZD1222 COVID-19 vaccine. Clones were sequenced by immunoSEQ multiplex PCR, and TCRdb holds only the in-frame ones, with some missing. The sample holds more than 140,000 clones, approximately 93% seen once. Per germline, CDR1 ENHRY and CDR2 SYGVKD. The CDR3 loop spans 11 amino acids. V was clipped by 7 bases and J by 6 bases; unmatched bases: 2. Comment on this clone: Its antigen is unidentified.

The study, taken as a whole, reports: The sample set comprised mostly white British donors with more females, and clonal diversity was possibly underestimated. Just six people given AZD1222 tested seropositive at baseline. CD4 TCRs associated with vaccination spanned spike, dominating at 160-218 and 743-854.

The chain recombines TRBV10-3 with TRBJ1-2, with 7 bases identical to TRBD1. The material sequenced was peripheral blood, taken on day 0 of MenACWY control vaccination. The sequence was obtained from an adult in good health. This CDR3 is CAITQGNGYTF. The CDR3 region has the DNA TGTGCCATCACACAGGGGAATGGCTACACCTTC.